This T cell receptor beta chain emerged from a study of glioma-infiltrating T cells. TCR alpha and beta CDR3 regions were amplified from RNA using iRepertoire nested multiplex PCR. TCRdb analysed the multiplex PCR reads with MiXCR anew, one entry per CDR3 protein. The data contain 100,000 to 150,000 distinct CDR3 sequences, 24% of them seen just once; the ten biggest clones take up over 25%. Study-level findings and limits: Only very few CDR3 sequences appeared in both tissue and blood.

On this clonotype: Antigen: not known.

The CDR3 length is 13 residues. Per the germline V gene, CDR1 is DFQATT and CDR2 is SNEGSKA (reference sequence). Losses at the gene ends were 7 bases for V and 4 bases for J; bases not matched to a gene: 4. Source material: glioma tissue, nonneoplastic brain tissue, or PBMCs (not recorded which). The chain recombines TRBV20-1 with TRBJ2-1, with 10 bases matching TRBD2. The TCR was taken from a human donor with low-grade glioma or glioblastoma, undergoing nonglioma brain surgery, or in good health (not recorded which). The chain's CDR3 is CSVSGGTYNEQFF. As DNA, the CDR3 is TGCAGTGTTAGCGGGGGGACTTACAATGAGCAGTTCTTC.